This T cell receptor beta chain was retrieved from a study of naive and memory T cell subsets. From germline, CDR1 is SGHTA and CDR2 FQGNSA. The CDR3 spans 14 residues. V was clipped by 5 bases and J by 7 bases; unmatched bases: 7. Study-level results: Over 90% of naive TCR sequences appeared only once, unlike memory subsets.

In this sample, this clonotype turned up a few times. No antigen is known for it. The beta constant-region primer was an equimolar mix of two oligonucleotides covering TRBC1 and TRBC2. The cDNA 3' end received a ligated single-stranded oligonucleotide carrying the SP2 primer and a 12-nucleotide UMI. Four rounds of PCR amplified the ligated cDNA using nested alpha and beta constant-region primers plus SP2. TCRdb re-analysed the UMI-ligation and nested PCR reads in MiXCR, keeping a single row per CDR3 protein. The data hold 150,000 or so distinct CDR3 sequences, with 15% to 20% observed a single time. This sequence joins TRBV7-2 and TRBJ1-5, with 8 bases identical to TRBD1. Sequencing was done on a sample of naive CD4+ T cells from blood. The TCR comes from a human donor in good health. CDR3 coding DNA: TGTGCCAGCAGCGTAACAGGGGGACTGCAGCCCCAGCATTTT. Translating gives CASSVTGGLQPQHF.